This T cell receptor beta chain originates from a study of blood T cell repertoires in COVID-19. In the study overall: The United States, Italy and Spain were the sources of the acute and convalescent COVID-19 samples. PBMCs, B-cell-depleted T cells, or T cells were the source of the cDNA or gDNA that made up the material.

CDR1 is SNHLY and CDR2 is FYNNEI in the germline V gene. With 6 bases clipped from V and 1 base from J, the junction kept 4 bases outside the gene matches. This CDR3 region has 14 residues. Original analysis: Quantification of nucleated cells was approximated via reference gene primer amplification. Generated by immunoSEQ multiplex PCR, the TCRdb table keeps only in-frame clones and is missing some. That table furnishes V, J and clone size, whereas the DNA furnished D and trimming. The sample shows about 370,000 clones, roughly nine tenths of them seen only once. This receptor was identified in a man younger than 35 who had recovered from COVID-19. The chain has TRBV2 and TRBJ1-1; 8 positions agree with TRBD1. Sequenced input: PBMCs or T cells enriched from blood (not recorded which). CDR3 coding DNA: TGTGCCAGCAGCGCGCAGGGGGCGAACACTGAAGCTTTCTTT. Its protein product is CASSAQGANTEAFF.